A selection of T cell receptor beta chains follows, all from one sample in a study of T cells in Graves' hyperthyroidism and ophthalmopathy. Each CDR3 protein is one row after TCRdb ran MiXCR on the multiplex PCR reads. The data contain 35,000 to 45,000 distinct CDR3 sequences, 52% of them seen just once; the ten biggest clones take up roughly 15%. The sample was blood. These receptors originate from a man in his forties with Graves' ophthalmopathy. CDR3s include the opening cysteine and the closing phenylalanine or tryptophan. D genes are given only for firm matches. Where a row states a size, it is once, few, many or the class of an expanded clone; other rows omit it.

cdr3_aa: CASRGGTGVYEQYF
cdr3_nt: TGTGCCAGCAGGGGGGGGACAGGGGTCTACGAGCAGTACTTC
clone_size: NA
d_call: TRBD1
j_call: TRBJ2-7
v_call: TRBV12-3/TRBV12-4

cdr3_aa: CASSLGSFNEQFF
cdr3_nt: TGCGCCAGCAGCTTGGGATCGTTCAATGAGCAGTTCTTC
clone_size: many
d_call: NA
j_call: TRBJ2-1
v_call: TRBV5-1

cdr3_aa: CASSWDRETDTQYF
cdr3_nt: TGTGCCAGCAGTTGGGACAGGGAAACAGATACGCAGTATTTT
clone_size: NA
d_call: TRBD1
j_call: TRBJ2-3
v_call: TRBV7-6

cdr3_aa: CSARDPAGLEYF
cdr3_nt: TGCAGTGCTAGAGATCCGGCGGGACTGGAGTACTTC
clone_size: NA
d_call: NA
j_call: TRBJ2-7
v_call: TRBV20-1

cdr3_aa: CASSASVEVSGYTF
cdr3_nt: TGTGCCAGCAGTGCTAGCGTCGAGGTCTCGGGCTACACCTTC
clone_size: NA
d_call: NA
j_call: TRBJ1-2
v_call: TRBV2

cdr3_aa: CSVEGRLGGPQHF
cdr3_nt: TGCAGCGTTGAAGGGCGGTTAGGGGGTCCCCAGCATTTT
clone_size: medium-sized
d_call: NA
j_call: TRBJ1-5
v_call: TRBV29-1

cdr3_aa: CAISEPGTGGLANYGYTF
cdr3_nt: TGTGCCATCAGTGAGCCGGGGACAGGAGGGTTGGCTAACTATGGCTACACCTTC
clone_size: NA
d_call: TRBD1
j_call: TRBJ1-2
v_call: TRBV10-3

cdr3_aa: CSASTGGNYEQYF
cdr3_nt: TGCAGTGCGTCAACCGGGGGGAACTACGAGCAGTACTTC
clone_size: NA
d_call: TRBD2
j_call: TRBJ2-7
v_call: TRBV20-1

cdr3_aa: CSARVADNEQFF
cdr3_nt: TGCAGTGCTAGGGTAGCGGACAATGAGCAGTTCTTC
clone_size: NA
d_call: NA
j_call: TRBJ2-1
v_call: TRBV20-1

cdr3_aa: CAISESLTNTGELFF
cdr3_nt: TGTGCCATCAGCGAGTCCCTGACCAACACTGGGGAGCTGTTTTTT
clone_size: NA
d_call: NA
j_call: TRBJ2-2
v_call: TRBV10-3

cdr3_aa: CASSPFGRYEQYF
cdr3_nt: TGTGCCAGCAGTCCGTTCGGTAGATACGAGCAGTACTTC
clone_size: many
d_call: NA
j_call: TRBJ2-7
v_call: TRBV6-5

cdr3_aa: CASSLGTGKETRYF
cdr3_nt: TGTGCCAGCAGTTTAGGTACAGGTAAGGAGACCCGGTACTTC
clone_size: once
d_call: NA
j_call: TRBJ2-5
v_call: TRBV12-3/TRBV12-4

cdr3_aa: CASSGLTNEKLFF
cdr3_nt: TGTGCCAGCTCAGGCTTGACTAATGAAAAACTGTTTTTT
clone_size: NA
d_call: NA
j_call: TRBJ1-4
v_call: TRBV18

cdr3_aa: CATSPSSYEQYF
cdr3_nt: TGTGCCACTAGTCCAAGCTCCTACGAGCAGTACTTC
clone_size: NA
d_call: NA
j_call: TRBJ2-7
v_call: TRBV24-1

cdr3_aa: CASSEDTWDQPQHF
cdr3_nt: TGTGCCAGCAGCGAAGACACGTGGGATCAGCCCCAGCATTTT
clone_size: medium-sized
d_call: NA
j_call: TRBJ1-5
v_call: TRBV2

cdr3_aa: CASSLGLAGRGADTQYF
cdr3_nt: TGTGCCAGCAGCTTGGGACTAGCGGGCAGAGGGGCAGATACGCAGTATTTT
clone_size: many
d_call: TRBD2
j_call: TRBJ2-3
v_call: TRBV5-4

cdr3_aa: CSATTGGSSYNEQFF
cdr3_nt: TGCAGTGCCACCACAGGGGGGAGCTCCTACAATGAGCAGTTCTTC
clone_size: NA
d_call: TRBD1
j_call: TRBJ2-1
v_call: TRBV20-1

cdr3_aa: CSARDISGRFGNEQFF
cdr3_nt: TGCAGTGCTAGAGATATAAGCGGGAGGTTTGGTAATGAGCAGTTCTTC
clone_size: NA
d_call: TRBD2
j_call: TRBJ2-1
v_call: TRBV20-1

cdr3_aa: CASSLVLGGGPGYTF
cdr3_nt: TGTGCCAGCAGTTTAGTGTTAGGGGGTGGACCGGGCTACACCTTC
clone_size: NA
d_call: NA
j_call: TRBJ1-2
v_call: TRBV12-3/TRBV12-4

cdr3_aa: CASIPAQLLNEQFF
cdr3_nt: TGTGCCAGCATACCGGCCCAGTTGTTGAATGAGCAGTTCTTC
clone_size: many
d_call: NA
j_call: TRBJ2-1
v_call: TRBV2

cdr3_aa: CAWSRTGGRGYTF
cdr3_nt: TGTGCCTGGAGTCGCACAGGGGGCCGTGGCTACACCTTC
clone_size: many
d_call: TRBD1
j_call: TRBJ1-2
v_call: TRBV30

cdr3_aa: CASSFDRRSVADTQYF
cdr3_nt: TGCGCCAGCAGCTTCGACAGGAGGAGTGTGGCAGATACGCAGTATTTT
clone_size: NA
d_call: NA
j_call: TRBJ2-3
v_call: TRBV5-1

cdr3_aa: CASSLSASSYNEQFF
cdr3_nt: TGTGCCAGCAGCTTATCGGCGAGCTCCTACAATGAGCAGTTCTTC
clone_size: many
d_call: NA
j_call: TRBJ2-1
v_call: TRBV7-3

cdr3_aa: CASSDSGRDRSYGYTF
cdr3_nt: TGTGCCAGCAGTGATTCGGGGAGGGACAGATCCTATGGCTACACCTTC
clone_size: NA
d_call: TRBD1
j_call: TRBJ1-2
v_call: TRBV2

cdr3_aa: CASSSTDGFNSPLHF
cdr3_nt: TGTGCCAGCAGCTCGACGGATGGGTTTAATTCACCCCTCCACTTT
clone_size: NA
d_call: NA
j_call: TRBJ1-6
v_call: TRBV7-6

cdr3_aa: CSAPRFSGYTQYF
cdr3_nt: TGCAGTGCTCCCCGATTTTCGGGGTATACGCAGTATTTT
clone_size: many
d_call: NA
j_call: TRBJ2-3
v_call: TRBV20-1

cdr3_aa: CASSPDRVSNEKLFF
cdr3_nt: TGTGCCAGCAGCCCTGACAGGGTGTCTAATGAAAAACTGTTTTTT
clone_size: many
d_call: TRBD1
j_call: TRBJ1-4
v_call: TRBV9

cdr3_aa: CSARSRLGDNQPQHF
cdr3_nt: TGCAGTGCTAGGTCGCGGCTAGGGGATAATCAGCCCCAGCATTTT
clone_size: NA
d_call: NA
j_call: TRBJ1-5
v_call: TRBV20-1